This T cell receptor (beta chain) was documented in a study of cytomegalovirus exposure and HLA in healthy donors. There are 18 residues in the CDR3. V lost 5 bases to trimming and J lost 5 bases, with 22 bases between them. Per germline, CDR1 SGHVS and CDR2 FQNEAQ. The PCR ran on 60 Vbeta and 13 Jbeta primers. The table came from immunoSEQ multiplex PCR; TCRdb's copy has only in-frame clones and leaves some out. Of about 210,000 clones listed, around 83% are singletons. V is TRBV7-8 and J is TRBJ1-6, with a weak D call TRBD1 (6 bases). The material sequenced was PBMCs. This sequence originates from a woman between 50 and 59 years old in good health and CMV-seropositive. In DNA, the CDR3 is TGTGCCAGCAGCCGACTTATATCGGGGGGGCAGAATAATTCACCCCTCCACTTT. This translates into CASSRLISGGQNNSPLHF.